This T cell receptor (beta chain) was captured by sequencing in a study of blood T cell repertoires in COVID-19. Study-level background: Samples came from the United States, Italy and Spain, spanning acute and convalescent COVID-19.

TCRdb's copy holds only in-frame clones and misses some; the assay was immunoSEQ multiplex PCR. Of about 16,000 clones listed, over 80% are singletons. CDR1 and CDR2 from the germline V gene are SGHVS and FNYEAQ. The CDR3 extends over 16 amino acids. The V end lost 5 bases, the J end lost 6 bases, and 21 bases lay between the germline ends. The source material was peripheral blood. This receptor was identified in a human donor with active COVID-19. The donor label of this sample is uncertain. V usage is TRBV7-6 and J usage is TRBJ2-3, with D perhaps matching TRBD2 (6 bases). CDR3 nucleotides: TGTGCCAGCAGCGCGACCATAGCGGTCGGGGCGGATACGCAGTATTTT. This translates into CASSATIAVGADTQYF.